Following are 21 T cell receptor beta chains from one sample sequenced in a study of T cells in Graves' hyperthyroidism and ophthalmopathy. RNA transcripts served as the template for amplifying TCR beta CDR3 regions. TCR CDR3 regions were first amplified by RT-PCR with HTBI primers. TCRdb re-called the multiplex PCR reads through MiXCR, storing one row per CDR3 protein. Among roughly 400,000 distinct CDR3 sequences listed, 11% to 15% were seen once. The source material was blood. The receptors originated from a man over 45 with Graves' ophthalmopathy.

This clonotype has more than one count but fewer than ten. The chain is built from TRBV14 and TRBJ1-5; D is ambiguous. Germline V gene data show CDR1 as SGHDN and CDR2 as FVKESK. Trimming left V 3 bases short and J 0 bases short, with 9 bases between. CDR3 length equals 15 residues. The CDR3 spells CASSQGWYSNQPQHF. CDR3 in DNA: TGTGCCAGCAGCCAGGGCTGGTATAGCAATCAGCCCCAGCATTTT.

This clonotype was seen more than once but under ten times. This chain joins TRBV5-6 and TRBJ2-5; no reliable D call. The CDR3 is 12 amino acids. V dropped 0 bases and J dropped 5 bases, with 5 bases sitting between them. The germline CDR1 and CDR2 sequences are SGHDT and YYEEEE. Written as DNA, the CDR3 is TGTGCCAGCAGCTTGGGGTTTGAGACCCAGTACTTC. This translates into CASSLGFETQYF.

This clonotype was seen repeatedly, ten times or more. This sequence joins TRBV11-2 and TRBJ2-7, with D unresolved. Looked up from germline, CDR1 is SGHAT and CDR2 is FQNNGV. Deletions cut 4 bases from V and 9 bases from J, with 19 bases between. This CDR3 region has 14 residues. This CDR3 reads CASSSPSGPRWQYF. The CDR3 region has the DNA TGTGCCAGCAGCTCCCCTTCCGGGCCCAGATGGCAGTACTTC.

This clonotype was recorded many times. The chain has TRBV5-1 and TRBJ2-7; 9 positions agree with TRBD1. From germline, CDR1 is SGHRS and CDR2 YFSETQ. The CDR3 is made up of 16 amino acids. Trimming at V came to 2 bases and at J to 6 bases, leaving 12 bases not matched to a gene. CDR3 sequence (DNA): TGCGCCAGCAGCTTTCCCACAGGGGGCGCAAGCGGCGAGCAGTACTTC. Translated, it gives CASSFPTGGASGEQYF.

This sequence joins TRBV20-1 and TRBJ2-7; the match to TRBD1 covers 7 bases. The CDR3 is 14 amino acids. Per the germline V gene, CDR1 is DFQATT and CDR2 is SNEGSKA (reference sequence). V lost 5 bases and J lost 2; bases outside the gene matches: 9. CDR3 coding DNA: TGCAGTGCTCCAAGGACAGGAAAACCCTACGAGCAGTACTTC. Encoded protein: CSAPRTGKPYEQYF.

This chain links TRBV29-1 with TRBJ1-1; D is possibly TRBD1 (5 bases). The germline gives CDR1 SQVTM, CDR2 ANQGSEA. This CDR3 is built from 14 residues. V was shortened by 0 bases and J by 7 bases, with 15 bases between the two germline ends. The CDR3 is CSVEDHTGLFEAFF. CDR3 sequence (DNA): TGCAGCGTTGAAGATCATACAGGTCTATTTGAAGCTTTCTTT.

The chain links TRBV20-1 to TRBJ2-1, with 8 positions matching TRBD2. V shed 3 bases and J 8 bases; nucleotides not matched to a gene: 15. Germline loops: CDR1 DFQATT, CDR2 SNEGSKA (reference sequence). CDR3 length: 16 residues. CDR3 protein: CSARFLSGGFSDEQFF. The CDR3 nucleotides are TGCAGTGCTAGGTTCCTCAGCGGGGGCTTTTCGGATGAGCAGTTCTTC.

This clonotype was recorded at least ten times. The chain combines TRBV12-3 or TRBV12-4 with TRBJ1-2, with D perhaps TRBD1 (5 bases). The CDR3 sequence is 15 residues long. The germline V and J ends were trimmed by 2 bases and 2 bases, with 12 bases remaining between them. The CDR3 is CASSLPGTANYGYTF. DNA of the CDR3: TGTGCCAGCAGTTTACCCGGGACGGCGAACTATGGCTACACCTTC.

This clonotype was detected a few times. This chain uses TRBV6-2 or TRBV6-3 with TRBJ1-1; 8 bases match TRBD1. This CDR3 is 16 amino acids long. CDR1 and CDR2 from the germline V gene are MNHEY and SVGEGT. The V gene end was trimmed by 4 bases and the J gene end by 3 bases; junction bases not matched to a gene: 10. CDR3 in DNA: TGTGCCAGCAGTTCCGACCTAATGGACAGGGACACTGAAGCTTTCTTT. This encodes CASSSDLMDRDTEAFF.

This clonotype was seen a handful of times. The chain recombines TRBV7-9 with TRBJ1-2, with 7 nucleotides matching TRBD1. CDR1 is SEHNR and CDR2 is FQNEAQ in the germline V gene (reference sequence). This CDR3 is 14 amino acids long. Germline trimming cut 6 bases from V and 7 bases from J; bases unmatched to any gene: 11. The CDR3 region is CASSLNRDSPGYTF. CDR3 nucleotides: TGTGCCAGCAGTCTAAATAGGGACAGCCCTGGCTACACCTTC.

At least ten counts were recorded for this clonotype. The gene calls are TRBV5-1 and TRBJ2-5; D is unresolved. The germline V gene has CDR1 SGHRS and CDR2 YFSETQ. Trimming left V 0 bases short and J 4 bases short, with 7 bases between. The length of the CDR3 is 13 residues. In DNA form, the CDR3 reads TGCGCCAGCAGCTTGGACGTGGGAGAGACCCAGTACTTC. This encodes CASSLDVGETQYF.

This clonotype has at least ten counts. The chain uses TRBV30 and TRBJ2-1, with a weak D call TRBD2 (5 bases). Germline CDR1 is GTSNPN and CDR2 is SVGIG (reference sequence). V was shortened by 2 bases and J by 10 bases, with 15 bases between the two germline ends. There are 13 residues in the CDR3. This CDR3 is CAWSSGLAREQFF. The CDR3 bases are TGTGCCTGGAGTTCAGGACTCGCCCGGGAGCAGTTCTTC.

This clonotype was observed many times. The gene calls are TRBV3-1 and TRBJ1-4; 7 bases are a match to TRBD1. V shed 2 bases and J 4 bases; nucleotides not matched to a gene: 1. The CDR3 is 14 residues long. The germline gives CDR1 LGHDT, CDR2 YNNKEL (reference sequence). The DNA of the CDR3 is TGTGCCAGCAGCCAACAGGGGGTTAATGAAAAACTGTTTTTT. Residues: CASSQQGVNEKLFF.

The rearrangement links TRBV12-3 or TRBV12-4 to TRBJ2-3; possibly TRBD1 for D (5 bases). This CDR3 spans 13 amino acids. Trimming took 6 bases from V and 6 from J, leaving 13 bases between them. CDR3 protein: CASRPGIWDTQYF. In nucleotides, the CDR3 is TGTGCCAGCAGACCAGGGATCTGGGATACGCAGTATTTT.

This clonotype was seen at least ten times. The genes are TRBV6-6 and TRBJ1-5, with 9 bases matching TRBD1. V trimming: 2 bases; J trimming: 6 bases; junction bases outside the gene matches: 5. From germline, CDR1 is MNHNY and CDR2 SVGAGI (reference sequence). This CDR3 contains 15 residues. CDR3: CASSYAQQGAQPQHF. CDR3 coding DNA: TGTGCCAGCAGTTACGCCCAACAGGGGGCTCAGCCCCAGCATTTT.

About this clonotype: This may be a read error, as it is one base from a much larger clone. J is TRBJ1-1 and V is TRBV20-1; no firm D call. The CDR3 contains 14 residues. The germline V gene encodes CDR1 DFQATT and CDR2 SNEGSKA (reference sequence). The CDR3 sequence is CSAIPGLMNTGAFF. CDR3 DNA sequence: TGCAGTGCCATCCCAGGCCTCATGAACACTGGAGCTTTCTTT.

This clonotype was observed at least ten times. The chain recombines TRBV7-9 with TRBJ2-1; 13 positions match TRBD2. This CDR3 contains 17 residues. Germline V gene data show CDR1 as SEHNR and CDR2 as FQNEAQ (reference sequence). Trimming took 5 bases from V and 0 from J; bases not matched to a gene: 4. The CDR3 nucleotides are TGTGCCAGCAGCACCCGGACTAGCGGGAGCTCCTACAATGAGCAGTTCTTC. Its translation: CASSTRTSGSSYNEQFF.

The J gene is TRBJ2-7, the V gene TRBV24-1; 12 positions agree with TRBD2. In germline, CDR1 is KGHDR, CDR2 SFDVKD. The CDR3 covers 15 residues. Unmatched junction bases numbered 7, after V lost 4 bases and J lost 7 bases. The DNA for the CDR3 is TGTGCCACCAGTGACCCGACTAGCGGGAGAATGGAGCAGTACTTC. Translated: CATSDPTSGRMEQYF.

This clonotype has ten or more counts. V and J are TRBV3-1 and TRBJ1-1; 7 bases align to TRBD1. The CDR3 loop spans 15 amino acids. The V gene end was trimmed by 6 bases and the J gene end by 6 bases; junction bases not matched to a gene: 13. Per germline, CDR1 LGHDT and CDR2 YNNKEL (reference sequence). The CDR3 coding sequence is TGTGCCAGCAGTCCCCGACAGGGAATGGGGCCTGAAGCTTTCTTT. Its translation: CASSPRQGMGPEAFF.

The sample holds many counts of this clonotype. The gene calls are TRBV11-2 and TRBJ2-1; 15 nucleotides align to TRBD2. Germline values: CDR1 SGHAT, CDR2 FQNNGV. The junction had 6 bases not matched to a gene; V was cut back by 8 bases and J by 13 bases. CDR3 length equals 13 residues. The chain's CDR3 is CASQGLAGGAQFF. The CDR3 DNA reads TGTGCCAGCCAGGGACTAGCGGGAGGAGCACAGTTCTTC.

In the case of this clonotype: An end of the junction differs from the germline gene, which may be a read error. This chain uses TRBV9 with TRBJ2-1, with 11 bases aligning to TRBD2. Germline CDR1 SGDLS, CDR2 YYNGEE. The CDR3 sequence is 17 residues long. The CDR3 region is CASSRLAGILSYSEQFF. CDR3 DNA: TGTGCCAGCAGCAGACTAGCGGGAATCCTCTCCTACAGTGAGCAGTTCTTC.